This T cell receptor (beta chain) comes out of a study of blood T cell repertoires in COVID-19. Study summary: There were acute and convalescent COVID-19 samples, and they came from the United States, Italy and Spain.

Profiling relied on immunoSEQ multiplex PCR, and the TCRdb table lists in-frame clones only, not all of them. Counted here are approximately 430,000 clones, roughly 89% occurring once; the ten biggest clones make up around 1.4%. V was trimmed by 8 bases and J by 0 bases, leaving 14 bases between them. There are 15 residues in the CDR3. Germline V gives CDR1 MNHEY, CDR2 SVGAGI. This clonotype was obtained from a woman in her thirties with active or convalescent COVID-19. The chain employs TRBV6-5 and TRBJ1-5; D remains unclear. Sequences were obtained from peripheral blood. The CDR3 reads CASLDQPYSNQPQHF. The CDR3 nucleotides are TGTGCCAGCCTAGATCAACCTTATAGCAATCAGCCCCAGCATTTT.